The T cell receptor beta chain under discussion was sequenced for a study of regulatory T cells in long-lasting Graves disease. The time point is: persistent/refractory GD, antithyroid drugs over 5 years with positive TRAb. From PBMCs, RNA was extracted and then used to make the TCR library. Study-wide results and limits: The study examined only peripheral blood, not thyroid tissue.

The CDR3 extends over 18 amino acids. Germline values: CDR1 SEHNR, CDR2 FQNEAQ (reference sequence). The V and J ends lost 1 base and 6 bases respectively, with 19 bases between them. Construction of TCR beta libraries relied on iRepertoire HTBI primers and on Arm-PCR targeting CDR3 regions. MiXCR, applied by TCRdb to the multiplex PCR reads, yields one record per CDR3 protein. There are around 460,000 distinct CDR3 sequences in the sample; about 22% occur only once, and about 6.6% lies in the top ten. Note on this clonotype: Antigen specificity is unknown.

The origin of this receptor is a female donor with Graves disease. This specimen was peripheral blood mononuclear cells (PBMCs), taken when the disease was refractory, from a patient treated with antithyroid drugs. The genes are TRBV7-9 and TRBJ1-6, with D maybe TRBD1 (6 bases). CDR3 DNA: TGTGCCAGCAGCTTAGAGGTCGGATCAGGGGACGGTAATTCACCCCTCCACTTT. It is translated as CASSLEVGSGDGNSPLHF.